This T cell receptor beta chain is drawn from a study of shared clonotypes between healthy human individuals. The wider study: A few men and two women, aged 18 to 49, were donors.

Study-level points and caveats: Represented diversity, genetic and exposure-history alike, was limited by few donors. Collection of samples was limited to blood; tissue repertoires likely differ. Despite large depth, sorted-subset datasets appeared incompletely sequenced.

Trimming shortened V by 2 bases and J by 4 bases, and 17 bases separated the two germline ends. Germline V gives CDR1 SGHVS, CDR2 FNYEAQ. CDR3 size: 16 residues. In the naive CD8 group, cells lacked CD45RO and were positively selected for CCR7, so terminally differentiated effector memory CD45RA+ cells were left out. Produced via immunoSEQ multiplex PCR; TCRdb's table is partial and in-frame only. The data show about 2.1 million clones, about 93% seen once. In the case of this clone: Antigen unknown.

This sequence originates from a man younger than 35 in good health. Some clones in this sample may be carry-over from other donors' samples. The chain couples TRBV7-6 to TRBJ2-5; D perhaps matches TRBD1 (8 bases). What was sequenced was naive CD8+ T cells from PBMCs. In DNA, the CDR3 is TGTGCCAGCAGCTTAATCGACAGGGGAGGGCGAGAGACCCAGTACTTC. Translating gives CASSLIDRGGRETQYF.